Listed below are T cell receptor beta chains from one sample, sequenced in a study of neurological immune-mediated disorders. Using its own MiXCR run on the 5' RACE reads, TCRdb lists one record per CDR3 protein. The sample lists 20,000 to 25,000 distinct CDR3 sequences; around 6% were seen once. The sequencing sample was made of CD8+ T cells from blood. The receptor set was obtained from a man in his late teens or twenties in good health. Each CDR3 is given with its conserved first and last residue. Each record gives: J gene, V gene, D gene, clone size, CDR3 DNA, CDR3 protein. D genes are given only for firm matches. Where a row states a size, it is once, few, many or the class of an expanded clone; other rows omit it.

j_gene: TRBJ2-3; v_gene: TRBV7-3; d_gene: -; abundance: many; CDR3nt: TGTGCCAGCAGCGAGGACATTTCTAGCACAGATACGCAGTATTTT; CDR3aa: CASSEDISSTDTQYF
j_gene: TRBJ1-1; v_gene: TRBV20-1; d_gene: -; abundance: many; CDR3nt: TGCAGTGCTAGAGTCAGGTCGGAGATGAACACTGAAGCTTTCTTT; CDR3aa: CSARVRSEMNTEAFF
j_gene: TRBJ1-2; v_gene: TRBV23-1; d_gene: -; abundance: few; CDR3nt: TGCGCCAGCAGTCAAACGGGCCGCCGGGGCTACACCTTC; CDR3aa: CASSQTGRRGYTF
j_gene: TRBJ2-3; v_gene: TRBV5-1; d_gene: TRBD2; abundance: many; CDR3nt: TGCGCCAGCAGCTTGTCGGGGGGAGATACGCAGTATTTT; CDR3aa: CASSLSGGDTQYF
j_gene: TRBJ2-5; v_gene: TRBV20-1; d_gene: TRBD2; abundance: many; CDR3nt: TGCAGTGCTAGAGATGAGCGGGGGGTGGGAGAGACCCAGTACTTC; CDR3aa: CSARDERGVGETQYF
j_gene: TRBJ1-5; v_gene: TRBV5-6; d_gene: TRBD1; abundance: many; CDR3nt: TGTGCCAGCAGGCCGTGGGGACAGGTAAATCAGCCCCAGCATTTT; CDR3aa: CASRPWGQVNQPQHF
j_gene: TRBJ2-1; v_gene: TRBV5-8; d_gene: TRBD1; abundance: many; CDR3nt: TGTGCCAGCAGTATAGGGACAGGCTCCTACAATGAGCAGTTCTTC; CDR3aa: CASSIGTGSYNEQFF
j_gene: TRBJ1-1; v_gene: TRBV20-1; d_gene: -; abundance: many; CDR3nt: TGCAGTGCTAGAGCAGATTCATTGGTAGAGAACACTGAAGCTTTCTTT; CDR3aa: CSARADSLVENTEAFF
j_gene: TRBJ2-2; v_gene: TRBV7-9; d_gene: -; abundance: many; CDR3nt: TGTGCCAGCAGCTTATGGGTTGGTGACACCGGGGAGCTGTTTTTT; CDR3aa: CASSLWVGDTGELFF
j_gene: TRBJ2-7; v_gene: TRBV20-1; d_gene: -; abundance: -; CDR3nt: TGCAGTGCTAGAGACCCCAACAGGTATCTCGCCTACGAGCAGTACTTC; CDR3aa: CSARDPNRYLAYEQYF
j_gene: TRBJ1-3; v_gene: TRBV6-5; d_gene: -; abundance: many; CDR3nt: TGTGCCAGCAGTTACCTTGGGGGTGGAAACACCATATATTTT; CDR3aa: CASSYLGGGNTIYF
j_gene: TRBJ2-1; v_gene: TRBV4-1; d_gene: -; abundance: few; CDR3nt: TGCGCCAGCTCGCAGGGTCTACATTGGGAGCAGTTCTTC; CDR3aa: CASSQGLHWEQFF
j_gene: TRBJ2-1; v_gene: TRBV7-8; d_gene: -; abundance: few; CDR3nt: TGTGCCAGCAGCCCCGGGGTTGAGCAGTTCTTC; CDR3aa: CASSPGVEQFF
j_gene: TRBJ1-5; v_gene: TRBV27; d_gene: TRBD1; abundance: many; CDR3nt: TGTGCCAGCAGTTTGGCTGGGACAGCCATCTACCCCCAGCATTTT; CDR3aa: CASSLAGTAIYPQHF
j_gene: TRBJ2-4; v_gene: TRBV20-1; d_gene: -; abundance: many; CDR3nt: TGCAGTGCTAGAGCCAGGGCGGCCAAAAACATTCAGTACTTC; CDR3aa: CSARARAAKNIQYF
j_gene: TRBJ2-7; v_gene: TRBV28; d_gene: -; abundance: many; CDR3nt: TGTGCCAGCAGTTTCGGCAGCGCCTCCTACGAGCAGTACTTC; CDR3aa: CASSFGSASYEQYF
j_gene: TRBJ2-5; v_gene: TRBV4-1; d_gene: TRBD2; abundance: many; CDR3nt: TGCGCCAGCAGCCAAGGCGGCCGAAGACTAGCGGAGACCCAGTACTTC; CDR3aa: CASSQGGRRLAETQYF
j_gene: TRBJ1-2; v_gene: TRBV12-3/TRBV12-4; d_gene: -; abundance: many; CDR3nt: TGTGCCAGCAGTTTCTCGAGGGGCGATGTGTTAGGCTACACCTTC; CDR3aa: CASSFSRGDVLGYTF
j_gene: TRBJ1-1; v_gene: TRBV12-3/TRBV12-4; d_gene: -; abundance: many; CDR3nt: TGTGCCAGCAGCCTAGATCATCAGACAGAATATAACACTGAAGCTTTCTTT; CDR3aa: CASSLDHQTEYNTEAFF
j_gene: TRBJ2-7; v_gene: TRBV5-1; d_gene: -; abundance: many; CDR3nt: TGCGCCAGCAGCCATGGACAGTTCGACGAGCAGTACTTC; CDR3aa: CASSHGQFDEQYF
j_gene: TRBJ2-2; v_gene: TRBV11-2; d_gene: -; abundance: many; CDR3nt: TGTGCCAGCAGCTTCGAGACAGCTTTAGCTACGAACACCGGGGAGCTGTTTTTT; CDR3aa: CASSFETALATNTGELFF
j_gene: TRBJ1-2; v_gene: TRBV6-6; d_gene: -; abundance: many; CDR3nt: TGTGCCAGCAGCCAGACGCGTGGCTACACCTTC; CDR3aa: CASSQTRGYTF
j_gene: TRBJ2-7; v_gene: TRBV3-1; d_gene: -; abundance: many; CDR3nt: TGTGCCAGCAGCGGCGCCCGGGGGTCTAACTACGAGCAGTACTTC; CDR3aa: CASSGARGSNYEQYF
j_gene: TRBJ1-4; v_gene: TRBV29-1; d_gene: TRBD1; abundance: many; CDR3nt: TGCAGCGCTACAGGGGATTGGGCTAATGAAAAACTGTTTTTT; CDR3aa: CSATGDWANEKLFF
j_gene: TRBJ2-2; v_gene: TRBV28; d_gene: -; abundance: many; CDR3nt: TGTGCCAGCAGTTTATACGCGGCAAACACCGGGGAGCTGTTTTTT; CDR3aa: CASSLYAANTGELFF
j_gene: TRBJ2-5; v_gene: TRBV29-1; d_gene: -; abundance: many; CDR3nt: TGCAGCGTTCTTTATCGGGACCACCAAGAGACCCAGTACTTC; CDR3aa: CSVLYRDHQETQYF
j_gene: TRBJ2-1; v_gene: TRBV7-2; d_gene: -; abundance: many; CDR3nt: TGTGCCAGCAGCTTAGACCGGGCCCGGTCCTACAATGAGCAGTTCTTC; CDR3aa: CASSLDRARSYNEQFF
j_gene: TRBJ2-7; v_gene: TRBV14; d_gene: -; abundance: -; CDR3nt: TGTGCCAGCAGCCAAGTCGGCCGTCCCTACGAGCAGTACTTC; CDR3aa: CASSQVGRPYEQYF
j_gene: TRBJ2-7; v_gene: TRBV29-1; d_gene: -; abundance: many; CDR3nt: TGCAGCGTTGGAGGTCATCGTCTCTACGAGCAGTACTTC; CDR3aa: CSVGGHRLYEQYF
j_gene: TRBJ1-1; v_gene: TRBV10-3; d_gene: TRBD1; abundance: many; CDR3nt: TGTGCCATCAGCCGAGAGGGACAGGCTACCACTGAAGCTTTCTTT; CDR3aa: CAISREGQATTEAFF
j_gene: TRBJ2-1; v_gene: TRBV20-1; d_gene: TRBD2; abundance: many; CDR3nt: TGCAGTGCCGTAGGACTAGCGGGGACCTTCAATGAGCAGTTCTTC; CDR3aa: CSAVGLAGTFNEQFF